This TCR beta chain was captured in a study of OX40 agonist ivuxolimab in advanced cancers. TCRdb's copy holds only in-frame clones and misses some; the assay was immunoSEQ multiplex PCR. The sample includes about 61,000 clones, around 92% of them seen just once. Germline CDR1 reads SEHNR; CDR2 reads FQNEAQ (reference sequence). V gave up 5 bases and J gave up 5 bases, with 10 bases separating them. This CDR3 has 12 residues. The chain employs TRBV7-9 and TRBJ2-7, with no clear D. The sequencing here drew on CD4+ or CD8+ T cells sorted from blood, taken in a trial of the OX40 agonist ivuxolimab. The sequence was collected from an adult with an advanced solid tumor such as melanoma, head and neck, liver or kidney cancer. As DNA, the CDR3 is TGTGCCAGCAGCCCCGGGTGGGACGAGCAGTACTTC. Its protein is CASSPGWDEQYF.